This T cell receptor beta chain was found in a study of HIV-infected patients and healthy controls. Study-wide points: HIV+ repertoires were severely depleted of MAIT alpha-chain CDR3s, unlike healthy controls.

Trimming removed 4 bases from V and 6 bases from J; junction bases left unmatched: 12. The CDR3 has 15 residues. Germline V gene data show CDR1 as SGHRS and CDR2 as YFSETQ. Whole blood was used without fractionation, so all unsorted peripheral T cells were included. About 550 ng RNA was reverse transcribed with alpha and beta constant-region primers. Separate chain-specific third strand synthesis with multiplexing indices produced the alpha and beta libraries. One entry per CDR3 protein results from TCRdb running MiXCR on the 5' RACE reads. The sample contains around 5,700 distinct CDR3 sequences, roughly 23% of which appear only once. Comments on this clonotype: The antigen remains unidentified. A read error is possible here, since a much larger clone lies one base away.

V gene TRBV5-1 combines with J gene TRBJ1-2; 7 nucleotides align to TRBD1. The source was blood, collected before antiretroviral therapy. The clonotype comes from an adult with HIV infection. Here the CDR3 reads CASSPTTYDRDGYTF. CDR3 coding DNA: TGCGCCAGCAGCCCCACCACTTACGACAGGGATGGCTACACCTTC. Full variable domain (rest looked up from reference TRBV5-1 and TRBJ1-2): KAGVTQTPRYLIKTRGQQVTLSCSPISGHRSVSWYQQTPGQGLQFLFEYFSETQRNKGNFPGRFSGRQFSNSRSEMNVSTLELGDSALYLCASSPTTYDRDGYTFGSGTRLTVV.